What follows is one T cell receptor beta chain and its context. Antigen: not known. The data were taken from a study of CXCR3-negative and CXCR3-positive naive CD8 T cells. Sorting was done in triplicate for each CD8+ T cell subset (under 330,000 cells each). Study findings and constraints: Naive CXCR3-positive and CXCR3-negative cells shared similar TRBV-TRBJ usage, unlike memory cells.

5' RACE with UMI labels generated the TRB cDNA libraries. TCRdb reprocessed the 5' RACE reads and keeps a single row for each CDR3 protein, giving no DNA. The sample table sets out about 120,000 distinct CDR3 sequences. The CDR3 spans 15 residues. Germline V gene data show CDR1 as SEHNR and CDR2 as FQNEAQ (reference sequence). The TCR originated in a human donor in good health. Some clones in this sample may be carry-over from other donors' samples. The chain has TRBV7-9 and TRBJ1-5; the D call from TCRdb, TRBD1, cannot be confirmed without DNA. Sequenced sample: naive CXCR3- CD8+ T cells from blood. The subset is: CD45RO-CCR7+CD27+CD95- naive CD8+ T cells lacking CXCR3 (TNR3-). The chain's CDR3 is CASSLAEGDNQPQHF. Combining the CDR3 with reference TRBV7-9 and TRBJ1-5 gives the whole variable domain DTGVSQNPRHKITKRGQNVTFRCDPISEHNRLYWYRQTLGQGPEFLTYFQNEAQLEKSRLLSDRFSAERPKGSFSTLEIQRTEQGDSAMYLCASSLAEGDNQPQHFGDGTRLSIL.